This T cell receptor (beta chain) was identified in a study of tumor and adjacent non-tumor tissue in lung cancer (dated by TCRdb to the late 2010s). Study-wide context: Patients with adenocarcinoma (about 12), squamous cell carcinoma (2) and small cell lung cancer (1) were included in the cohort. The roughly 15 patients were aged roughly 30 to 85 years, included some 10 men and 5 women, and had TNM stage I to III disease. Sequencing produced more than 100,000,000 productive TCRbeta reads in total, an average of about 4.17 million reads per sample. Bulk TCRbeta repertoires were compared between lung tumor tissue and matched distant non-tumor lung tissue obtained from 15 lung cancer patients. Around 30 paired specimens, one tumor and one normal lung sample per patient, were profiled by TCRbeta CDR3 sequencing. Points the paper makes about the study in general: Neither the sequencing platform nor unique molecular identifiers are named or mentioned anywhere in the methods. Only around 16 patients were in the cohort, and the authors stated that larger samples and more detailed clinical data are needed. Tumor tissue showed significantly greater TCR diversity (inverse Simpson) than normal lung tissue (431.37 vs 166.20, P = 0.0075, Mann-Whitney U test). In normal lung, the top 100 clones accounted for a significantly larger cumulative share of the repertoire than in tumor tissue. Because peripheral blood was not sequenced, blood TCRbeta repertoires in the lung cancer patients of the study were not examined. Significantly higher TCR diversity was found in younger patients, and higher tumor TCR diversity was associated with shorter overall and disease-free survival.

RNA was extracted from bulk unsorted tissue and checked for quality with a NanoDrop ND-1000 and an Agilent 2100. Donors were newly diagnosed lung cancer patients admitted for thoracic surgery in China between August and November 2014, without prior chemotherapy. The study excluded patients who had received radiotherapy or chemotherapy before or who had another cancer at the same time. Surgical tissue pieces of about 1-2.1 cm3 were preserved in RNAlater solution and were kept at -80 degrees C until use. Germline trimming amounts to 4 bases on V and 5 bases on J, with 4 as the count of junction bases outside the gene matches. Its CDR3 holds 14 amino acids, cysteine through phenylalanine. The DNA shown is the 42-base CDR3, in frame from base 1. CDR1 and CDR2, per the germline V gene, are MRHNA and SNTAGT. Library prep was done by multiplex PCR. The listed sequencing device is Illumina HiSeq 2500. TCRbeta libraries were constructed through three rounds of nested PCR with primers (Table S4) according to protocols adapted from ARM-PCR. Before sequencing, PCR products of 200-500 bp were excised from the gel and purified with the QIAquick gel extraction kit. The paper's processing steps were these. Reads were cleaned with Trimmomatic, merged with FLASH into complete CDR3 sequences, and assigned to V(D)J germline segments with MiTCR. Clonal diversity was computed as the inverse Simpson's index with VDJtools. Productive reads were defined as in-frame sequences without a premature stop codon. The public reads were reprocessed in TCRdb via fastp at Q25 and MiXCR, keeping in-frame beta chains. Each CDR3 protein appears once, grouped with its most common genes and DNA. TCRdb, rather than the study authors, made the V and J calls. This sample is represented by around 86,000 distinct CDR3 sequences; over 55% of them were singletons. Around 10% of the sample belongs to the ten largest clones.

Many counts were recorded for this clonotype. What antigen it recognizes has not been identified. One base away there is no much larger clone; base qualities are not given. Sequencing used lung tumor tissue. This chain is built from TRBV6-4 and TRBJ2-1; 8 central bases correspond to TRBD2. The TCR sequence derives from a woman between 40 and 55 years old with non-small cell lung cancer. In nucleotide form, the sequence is TGTGCCAGCAGTGGCGGGGGGTCCCACAATGAGCAGTTCTTC. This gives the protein CASSGGGSHNEQFF.